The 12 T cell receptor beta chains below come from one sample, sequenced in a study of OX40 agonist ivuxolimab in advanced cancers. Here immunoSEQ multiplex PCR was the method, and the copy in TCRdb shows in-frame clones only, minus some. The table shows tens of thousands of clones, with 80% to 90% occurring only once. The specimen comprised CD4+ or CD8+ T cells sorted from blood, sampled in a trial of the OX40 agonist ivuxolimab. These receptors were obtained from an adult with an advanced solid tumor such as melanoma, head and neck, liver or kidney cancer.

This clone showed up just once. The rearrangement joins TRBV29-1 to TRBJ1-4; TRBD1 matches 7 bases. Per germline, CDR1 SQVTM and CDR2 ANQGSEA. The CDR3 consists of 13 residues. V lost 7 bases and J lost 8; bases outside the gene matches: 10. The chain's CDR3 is CSGRQGIQEKLFF. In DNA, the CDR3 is TGCAGCGGTAGACAGGGTATACAAGAAAAACTGTTTTTT.

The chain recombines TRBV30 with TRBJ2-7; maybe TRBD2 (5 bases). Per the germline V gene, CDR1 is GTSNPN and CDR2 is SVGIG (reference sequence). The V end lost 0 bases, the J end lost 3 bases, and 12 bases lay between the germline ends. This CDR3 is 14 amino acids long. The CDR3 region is CAWSVSVRGYEQYF. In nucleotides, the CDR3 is TGTGCCTGGAGTGTATCGGTCCGGGGCTACGAGCAGTACTTC.

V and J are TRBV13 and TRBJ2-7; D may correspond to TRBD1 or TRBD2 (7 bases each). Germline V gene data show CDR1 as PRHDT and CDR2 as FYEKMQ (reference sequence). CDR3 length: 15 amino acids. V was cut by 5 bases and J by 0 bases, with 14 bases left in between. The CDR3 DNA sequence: TGTGCCAGCAGCCCGGCGGGGGACAGCTCCTACGAGCAGTACTTC. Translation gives CASSPAGDSSYEQYF.

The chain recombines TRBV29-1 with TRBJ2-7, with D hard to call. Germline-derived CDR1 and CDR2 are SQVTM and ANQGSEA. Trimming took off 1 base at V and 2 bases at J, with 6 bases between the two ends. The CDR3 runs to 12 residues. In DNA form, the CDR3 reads TGCAGCGTTGAAGTGGGCACCTACGAGCAGTACTTC. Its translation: CSVEVGTYEQYF.

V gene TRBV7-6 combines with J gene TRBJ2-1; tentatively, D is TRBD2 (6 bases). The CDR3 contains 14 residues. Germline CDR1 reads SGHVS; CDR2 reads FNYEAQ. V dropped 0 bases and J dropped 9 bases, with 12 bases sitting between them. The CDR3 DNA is TGTGCCAGCAGCTTAGCGGGATGGGACTTTGAGCAGTTCTTC. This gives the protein CASSLAGWDFEQFF. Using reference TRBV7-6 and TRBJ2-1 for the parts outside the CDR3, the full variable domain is GAGVSQSPRYKVTKRGQDVALRCDPISGHVSLYWYRQALGQGPEFLTYFNYEAQQDKSGLPNDRFSAERPEGSISTLTIQRTEQRDSAMYRCASSLAGWDFEQFFGPGTRLTVL.

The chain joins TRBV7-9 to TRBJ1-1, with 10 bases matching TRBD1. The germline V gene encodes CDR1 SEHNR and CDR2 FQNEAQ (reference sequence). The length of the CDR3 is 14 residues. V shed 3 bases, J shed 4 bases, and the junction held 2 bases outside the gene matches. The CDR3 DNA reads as TGTGCCAGCAGCTTGGGACAGGGGATCACTGAAGCTTTCTTT. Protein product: CASSLGQGITEAFF.

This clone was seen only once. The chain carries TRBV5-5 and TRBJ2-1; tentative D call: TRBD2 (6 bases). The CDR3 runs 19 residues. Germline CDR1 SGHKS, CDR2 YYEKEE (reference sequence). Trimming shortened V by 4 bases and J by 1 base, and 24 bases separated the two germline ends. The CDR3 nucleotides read TGTGCCAGCAGCCTGGAGAGCGGGTACTTTCCGGGTTCCTACAATGAGCAGTTCTTC. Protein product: CASSLESGYFPGSYNEQFF.

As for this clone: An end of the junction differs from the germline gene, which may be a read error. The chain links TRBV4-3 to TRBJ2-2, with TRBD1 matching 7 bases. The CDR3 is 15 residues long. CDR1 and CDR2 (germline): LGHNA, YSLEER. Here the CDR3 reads CASSPGTANNGELFF. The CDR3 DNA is TGCGCCAGCAGCCCCGGGACAGCAAACAACGGGGAGCTGTTTTTT.

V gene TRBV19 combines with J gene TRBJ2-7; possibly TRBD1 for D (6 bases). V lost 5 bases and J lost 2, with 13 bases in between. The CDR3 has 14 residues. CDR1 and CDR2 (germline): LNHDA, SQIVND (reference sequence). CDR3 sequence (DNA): TGTGCCAGTAGTGCCGGCACAGGGCCCTACGAGCAGTACTTC. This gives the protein CASSAGTGPYEQYF. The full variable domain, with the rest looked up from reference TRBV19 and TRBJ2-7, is DGGITQSPKYLFRKEGQNVTLSCEQNLNHDAMYWYRQDPGQGLRLIYYSQIVNDFQKGDIAEGYSVSREKKESFPLTVTSAQKNPTAFYLCASSAGTGPYEQYFGPGTRLTVT.

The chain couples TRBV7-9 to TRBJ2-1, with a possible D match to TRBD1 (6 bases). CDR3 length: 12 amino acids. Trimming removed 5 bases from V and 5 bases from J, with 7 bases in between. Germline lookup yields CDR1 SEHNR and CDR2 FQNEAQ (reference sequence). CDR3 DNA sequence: TGTGCCAGCAGCAGGGGGAACAATGAGCAGTTCTTC. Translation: CASSRGNNEQFF.

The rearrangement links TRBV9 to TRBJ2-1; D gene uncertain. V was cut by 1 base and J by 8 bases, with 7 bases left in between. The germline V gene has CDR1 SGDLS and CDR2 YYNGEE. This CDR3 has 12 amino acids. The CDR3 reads CASSVLNDEQFF. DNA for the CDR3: TGTGCCAGCAGCGTACTGAACGATGAGCAGTTCTTC. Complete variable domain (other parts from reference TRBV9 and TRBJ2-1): DSGVTQTPKHLITATGQRVTLRCSPRSGDLSVYWYQQSLDQGLQFLIQYYNGEERAKGNILERFSAQQFPDLHSELNLSSLELGDSALYFCASSVLNDEQFFGPGTRLTVL.

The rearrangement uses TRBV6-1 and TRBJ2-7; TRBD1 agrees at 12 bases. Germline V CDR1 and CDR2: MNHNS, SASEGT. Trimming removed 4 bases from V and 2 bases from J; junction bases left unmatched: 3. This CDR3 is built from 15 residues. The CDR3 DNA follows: TGTGCCAGCAGTGGGGGACAGGGGGCAGCCTACGAGCAGTACTTC. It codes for CASSGGQGAAYEQYF.